This record looks at one T cell receptor (beta chain) sequence and its context. The sample belongs to a study of blood T cell repertoires in COVID-19. Study-level information: Samples came from the United States, Italy and Spain, spanning acute and convalescent COVID-19.

Method: immunoSEQ multiplex PCR; TCRdb's copy keeps in-frame clones and lacks some. The sample contains 400,000 or so clones, 90% of which appear only once. Cohorts were assigned according to the clinical history that participants reported. Sequencing was done on a sample of PBMCs or T cells enriched from blood (not recorded which). This receptor was taken from a young man who had recovered from COVID-19.

The CDR3, as DNA: TGTGCCAGCAGCCAAGATCAGGTGATGGGTTTGGACTACACCTTC. Translated, it gives CASSQDQVMGLDYTF. The chain employs TRBV14 and TRBJ1-2; no clear D. The germline gives CDR1 SGHDN, CDR2 FVKESK. The CDR3 is made up of 15 amino acids. Trimming removed 0 bases at V and 10 bases at J, with 18 bases between.